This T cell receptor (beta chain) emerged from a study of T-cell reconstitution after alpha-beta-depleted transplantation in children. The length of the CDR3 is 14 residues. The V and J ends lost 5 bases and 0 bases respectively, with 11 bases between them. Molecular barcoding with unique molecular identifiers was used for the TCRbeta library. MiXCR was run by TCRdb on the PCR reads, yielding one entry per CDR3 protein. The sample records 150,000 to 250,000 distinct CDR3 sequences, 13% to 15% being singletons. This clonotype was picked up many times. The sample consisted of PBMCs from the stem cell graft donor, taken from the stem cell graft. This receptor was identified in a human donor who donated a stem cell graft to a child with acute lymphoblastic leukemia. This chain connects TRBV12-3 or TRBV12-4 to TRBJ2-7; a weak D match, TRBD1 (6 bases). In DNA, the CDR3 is TGTGCCAGCAGTGGGACGGACAGCTCCTACGAGCAGTACTTC. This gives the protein CASSGTDSSYEQYF.